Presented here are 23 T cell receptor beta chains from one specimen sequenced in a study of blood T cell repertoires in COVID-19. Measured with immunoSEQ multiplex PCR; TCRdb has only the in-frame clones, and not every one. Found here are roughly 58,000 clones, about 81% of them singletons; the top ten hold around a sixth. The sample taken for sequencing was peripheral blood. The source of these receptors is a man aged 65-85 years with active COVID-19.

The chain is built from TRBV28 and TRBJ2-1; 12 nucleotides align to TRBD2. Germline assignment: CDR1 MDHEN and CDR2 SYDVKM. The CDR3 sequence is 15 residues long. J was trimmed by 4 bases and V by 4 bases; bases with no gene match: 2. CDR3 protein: CASSSTSGGYNEQFF. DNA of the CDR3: TGTGCCAGCAGTTCGACTAGCGGGGGTTACAATGAGCAGTTCTTC.

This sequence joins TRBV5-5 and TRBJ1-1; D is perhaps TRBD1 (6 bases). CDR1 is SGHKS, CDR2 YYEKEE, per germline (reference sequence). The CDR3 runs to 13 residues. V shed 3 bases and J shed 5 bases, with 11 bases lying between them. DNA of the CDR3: TGTGCCAGCAGCTCCCGGACAGTTACTGAAGCTTTCTTT. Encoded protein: CASSSRTVTEAFF.

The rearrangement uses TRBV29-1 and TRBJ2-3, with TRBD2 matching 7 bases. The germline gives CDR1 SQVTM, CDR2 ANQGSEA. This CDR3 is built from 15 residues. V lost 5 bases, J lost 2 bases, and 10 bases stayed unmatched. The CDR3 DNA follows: TGCAGCGTTTATCCGTATAGCGGGTCCACAGATACGCAGTATTTT. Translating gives CSVYPYSGSTDTQYF.

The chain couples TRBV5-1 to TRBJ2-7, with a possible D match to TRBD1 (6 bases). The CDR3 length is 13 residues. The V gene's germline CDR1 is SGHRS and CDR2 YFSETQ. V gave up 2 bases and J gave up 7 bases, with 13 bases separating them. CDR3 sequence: CASSFARGREQYF. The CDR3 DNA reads TGCGCCAGCAGCTTTGCCAGGGGCAGAGAGCAGTACTTC.

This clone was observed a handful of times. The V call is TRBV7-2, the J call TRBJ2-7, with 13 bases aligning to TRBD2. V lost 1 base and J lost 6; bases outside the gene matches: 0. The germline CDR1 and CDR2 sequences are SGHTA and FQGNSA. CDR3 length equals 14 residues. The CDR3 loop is CASSLGTSGSEQYF. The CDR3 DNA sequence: TGTGCCAGCAGCTTAGGGACTAGCGGGAGCGAGCAGTACTTC.

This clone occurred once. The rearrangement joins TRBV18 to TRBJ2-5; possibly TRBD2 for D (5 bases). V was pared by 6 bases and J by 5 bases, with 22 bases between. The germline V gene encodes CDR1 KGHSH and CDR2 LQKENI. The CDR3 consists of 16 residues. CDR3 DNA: TGTGCCAGCTCGCGGACCACGGGGAGAGGAGGCGAGACCCAGTACTTC. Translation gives CASSRTTGRGGETQYF.

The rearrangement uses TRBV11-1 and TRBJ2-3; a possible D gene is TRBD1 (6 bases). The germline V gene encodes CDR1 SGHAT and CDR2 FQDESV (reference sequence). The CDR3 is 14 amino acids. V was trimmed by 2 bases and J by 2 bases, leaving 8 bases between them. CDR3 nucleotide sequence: TGTGCCAGCAGCTTACCAGGGGTCACAGATACGCAGTATTTT. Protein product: CASSLPGVTDTQYF.

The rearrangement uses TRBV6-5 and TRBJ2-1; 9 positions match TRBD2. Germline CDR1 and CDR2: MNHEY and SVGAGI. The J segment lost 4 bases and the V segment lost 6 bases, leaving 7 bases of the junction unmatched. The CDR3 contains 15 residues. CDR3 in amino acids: CASSRGGEAYNEQFF. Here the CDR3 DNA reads TGTGCCAGCAGCCGCGGGGGGGAGGCTTACAATGAGCAGTTCTTC.

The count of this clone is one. CDR3 in DNA: TGCGCCAGCAGCCAAGGGGGGGGTAGGAGATCGGCCCAGTACTTC. The encoded protein is CASSQGGGRRSAQYF. The V and J genes are TRBV4-1 and TRBJ2-5; 7 nucleotides agree with TRBD2. With V trimmed by 1 base and J by 9 bases, 11 bases remained unmatched. The CDR3 runs 15 residues. Per the germline V gene, CDR1 is MGHRA and CDR2 is YSYEKL.

The CDR3 sequence is CASSQQSGTGFTGELFF. The CDR3 DNA reads as TGCGCCAGCAGCCAGCAATCCGGGACAGGGTTCACCGGGGAGCTGTTTTTT. V and J are TRBV4-3 and TRBJ2-2; TRBD1 aligns across 9 bases. Germline V gene sequence: CDR1 LGHNA, CDR2 YSLEER. Losses at the gene ends were 3 bases for V and 4 bases for J; bases not matched to a gene: 9. The CDR3 totals 17 residues.

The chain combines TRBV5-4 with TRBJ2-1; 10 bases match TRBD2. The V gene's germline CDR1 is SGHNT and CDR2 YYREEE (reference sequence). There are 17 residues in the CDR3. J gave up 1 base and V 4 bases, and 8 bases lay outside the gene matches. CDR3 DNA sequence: TGTGCCAGCAGCCAGAAGGGTAGCGGGAGGTCCTACAATGAGCAGTTCTTC. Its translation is CASSQKGSGRSYNEQFF. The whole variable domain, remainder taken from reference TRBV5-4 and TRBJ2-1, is ETGVTQSPTHLIKTRGQQVTLRCSSQSGHNTVSWYQQALGQGPQFIFQYYREEENGRGNFPPRFSGLQFPNYSSELNVNALELDDSALYLCASSQKGSGRSYNEQFFGPGTRLTVL.

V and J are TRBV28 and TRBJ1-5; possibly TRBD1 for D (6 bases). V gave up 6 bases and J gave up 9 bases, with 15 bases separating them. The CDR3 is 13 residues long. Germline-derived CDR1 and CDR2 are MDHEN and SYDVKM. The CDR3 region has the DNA TGTGCCAGCAGCGAACCGACAGGAAGGCCCCAGCATTTT. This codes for CASSEPTGRPQHF.

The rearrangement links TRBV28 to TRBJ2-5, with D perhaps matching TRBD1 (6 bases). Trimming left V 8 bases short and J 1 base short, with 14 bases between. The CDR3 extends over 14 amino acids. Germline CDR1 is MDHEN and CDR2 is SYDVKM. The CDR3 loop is CASRPNRAQETQYF. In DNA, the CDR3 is TGTGCCAGCCGCCCAAACAGGGCCCAAGAGACCCAGTACTTC.

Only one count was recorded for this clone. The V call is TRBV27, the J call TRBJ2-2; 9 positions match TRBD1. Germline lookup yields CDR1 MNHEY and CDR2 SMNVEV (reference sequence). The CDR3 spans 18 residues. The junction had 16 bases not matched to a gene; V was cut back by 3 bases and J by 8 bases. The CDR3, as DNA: TGTGCCAGCAGTTTCTCCCCGGAACCGGGACAGGGTGAGGGGGAGCTGTTTTTT. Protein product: CASSFSPEPGQGEGELFF.

CDR3 DNA sequence: TGTGCCAGCAGCCAAGACCTGGGGACAGGCTATAGCAATCAGCCCCAGCATTTT. This translates into CASSQDLGTGYSNQPQHF. The chain recombines TRBV4-2 with TRBJ1-5, with 8 bases identical to TRBD1. Trimming took 0 bases from V and 0 from J; bases not matched to a gene: 7. The CDR3 is 18 residues long. Germline lookup yields CDR1 LGHNA and CDR2 YNFKEQ.

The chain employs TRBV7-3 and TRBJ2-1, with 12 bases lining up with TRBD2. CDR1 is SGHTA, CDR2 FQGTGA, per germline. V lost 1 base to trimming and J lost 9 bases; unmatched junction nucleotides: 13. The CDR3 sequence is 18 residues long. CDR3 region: CASSLIGTGTSGLAEQFF. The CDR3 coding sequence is TGTGCCAGCAGCTTAATAGGGACCGGGACTAGCGGGTTGGCTGAGCAGTTCTTC.

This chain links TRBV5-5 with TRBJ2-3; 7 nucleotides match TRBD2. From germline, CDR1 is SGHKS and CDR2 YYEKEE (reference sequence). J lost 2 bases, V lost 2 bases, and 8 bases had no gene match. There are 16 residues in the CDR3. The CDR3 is CASSFGGTSATDTQYF. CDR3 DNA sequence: TGTGCCAGCAGCTTCGGTGGTACTAGCGCCACAGATACGCAGTATTTT.

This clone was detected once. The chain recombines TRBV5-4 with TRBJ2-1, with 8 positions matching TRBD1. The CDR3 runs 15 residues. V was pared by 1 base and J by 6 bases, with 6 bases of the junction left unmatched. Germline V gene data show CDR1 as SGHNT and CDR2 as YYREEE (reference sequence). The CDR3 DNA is TGTGCCAGCAGCTTGTCGACAGGGGATGGCAATGAGCAGTTCTTC. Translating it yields CASSLSTGDGNEQFF. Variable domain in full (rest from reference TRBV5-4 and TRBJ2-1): ETGVTQSPTHLIKTRGQQVTLRCSSQSGHNTVSWYQQALGQGPQFIFQYYREEENGRGNFPPRFSGLQFPNYSSELNVNALELDDSALYLCASSLSTGDGNEQFFGPGTRLTVL.

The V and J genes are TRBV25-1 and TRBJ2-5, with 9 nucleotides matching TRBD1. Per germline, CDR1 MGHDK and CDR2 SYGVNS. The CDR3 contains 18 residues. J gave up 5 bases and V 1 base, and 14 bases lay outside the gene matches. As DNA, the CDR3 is TGTGCCAGCAGTGAATGGGGACCGGGACAGGGAGGTTTTGAGACCCAGTACTTC. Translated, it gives CASSEWGPGQGGFETQYF.

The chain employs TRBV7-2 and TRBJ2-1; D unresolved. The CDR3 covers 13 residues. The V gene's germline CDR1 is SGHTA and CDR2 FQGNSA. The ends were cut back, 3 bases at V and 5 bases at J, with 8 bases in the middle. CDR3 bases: TGTGCCAGCAGCTTTGTACTGAACAATGAGCAGTTCTTC. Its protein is CASSFVLNNEQFF.

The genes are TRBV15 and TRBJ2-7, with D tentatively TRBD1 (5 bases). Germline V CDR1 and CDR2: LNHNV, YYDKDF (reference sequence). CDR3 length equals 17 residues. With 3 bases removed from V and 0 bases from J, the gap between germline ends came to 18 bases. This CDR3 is CATSSESNRLGSYEQYF. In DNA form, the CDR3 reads TGTGCCACCAGCAGTGAATCGAACAGGCTCGGCTCCTACGAGCAGTACTTC.

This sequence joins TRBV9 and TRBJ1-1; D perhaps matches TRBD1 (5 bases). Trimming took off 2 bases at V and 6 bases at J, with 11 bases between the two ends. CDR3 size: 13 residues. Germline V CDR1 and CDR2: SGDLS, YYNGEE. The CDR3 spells CASSVGQSAEAFF. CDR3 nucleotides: TGTGCCAGCAGCGTGGGGCAGTCCGCTGAAGCTTTCTTT.

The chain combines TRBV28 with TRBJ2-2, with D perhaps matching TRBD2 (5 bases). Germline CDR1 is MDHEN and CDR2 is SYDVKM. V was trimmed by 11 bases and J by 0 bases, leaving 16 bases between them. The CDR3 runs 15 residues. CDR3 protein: CAHGTAATNTGELFF. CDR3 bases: TGTGCCCACGGCACAGCGGCCACGAACACCGGGGAGCTGTTTTTT.